These 20 T cell receptor beta chains were all obtained from the same sample, sequenced in a study of CD8 T cells in Susac syndrome. Random hexamers were used to reverse transcribe the RNA input (about 0.5 to 1 ug). TCRdb reanalysed the immunoSEQ multiplex PCR reads using MiXCR and keeps one entry per CDR3 protein. In the table there are fewer than 250,000 distinct CDR3 sequences, over 85% of which are singletons. The sequencing sample was made of CD4+ T cells from PBMCs. The receptors here all came from a human donor in good health.

The chain has TRBV24-1 and TRBJ1-1, with 7 positions matching TRBD1. CDR1 is KGHDR, CDR2 SFDVKD, per germline. CDR3 length: 13 amino acids. The J segment lost 4 bases and the V segment lost 7 bases, leaving 5 bases of the junction unmatched. CDR3 sequence (DNA): TGTGCCACCAGGCCCACAGGGGTCACTGAAGCTTTCTTT. It is translated as CATRPTGVTEAFF.

The V gene is TRBV14, the J gene TRBJ1-2; the D gene is possibly TRBD1 (5 bases). Per the germline V gene, CDR1 is SGHDN and CDR2 is FVKESK. V dropped 3 bases and J dropped 4 bases, with 12 bases sitting between them. This CDR3 is built from 14 residues. In DNA form, the CDR3 reads TGTGCCAGCAGCCATCCCTCGGGGGGCTATGGCTACACCTTC. It translates to CASSHPSGGYGYTF.

The rearrangement uses TRBV5-1 and TRBJ1-1; D not certain. The CDR3 has 14 amino acids. CDR1 is SGHRS, CDR2 YFSETQ, per germline. The V gene lost 0 bases and the J gene lost 5 bases, with 11 bases spanning the gap. CDR3 protein: CASSLDPVGTEAFF. CDR3 coding DNA: TGCGCCAGCAGCTTGGACCCCGTGGGGACTGAAGCTTTCTTT.

The chain recombines TRBV18 with TRBJ1-6; maybe TRBD1 (6 bases). Germline V gene data show CDR1 as KGHSH and CDR2 as LQKENI. The CDR3 runs to 18 residues. V shed 4 bases and J shed 0 bases, with 16 bases lying between them. CDR3 DNA: TGTGCCAGCTCACAGGGACAACGCGTAAACTCCTATAATTCACCCCTCCACTTT. It specifies CASSQGQRVNSYNSPLHF.

The V call is TRBV7-9, the J call TRBJ1-5; a weak D match, TRBD1 (6 bases). CDR3 length equals 12 residues. V lost 7 bases and J lost 5, with 9 bases in between. Per the germline V gene, CDR1 is SEHNR and CDR2 is FQNEAQ (reference sequence). The CDR3: CASTSGDQPQHF. CDR3 DNA sequence: TGTGCCAGCACCTCAGGGGATCAGCCCCAGCATTTT.

The V gene is TRBV19, the J gene TRBJ2-2; tentative D call: TRBD1 (6 bases). Germline loops: CDR1 LNHDA, CDR2 SQIVND (reference sequence). V was clipped by 6 bases and J by 4 bases, with 15 bases between them. The CDR3 is made up of 15 amino acids. The CDR3 DNA reads as TGTGCCAGTAGAAGGACAGCCGGCGGCACCGGGGAGCTGTTTTTT. Translating it yields CASRRTAGGTGELFF.

The V call is TRBV3-1, the J call TRBJ1-4; D ambiguous. Germline assignment: CDR1 LGHDT and CDR2 YNNKEL (reference sequence). This CDR3 contains 11 residues. V lost 1 base and J 7 bases, leaving 1 base between the germline ends. This CDR3 reads CASSQVEKLFF. The CDR3 DNA reads as TGTGCCAGCAGCCAAGTTGAAAAACTGTTTTTT.

The chain employs TRBV28 and TRBJ2-1; TRBD1 aligns across 9 bases. The CDR3 extends over 16 amino acids. Germline CDR1 and CDR2: MDHEN and SYDVKM. The V and J ends lost 2 bases and 7 bases, in that order; junction bases with no gene match: 9. CDR3 region: CASSLLGQGFINEQFF. CDR3 sequence (DNA): TGTGCCAGCAGTTTACTGGGACAGGGATTTATTAATGAGCAGTTCTTC.

This clonotype appeared once. The chain joins TRBV20-1 to TRBJ1-5, with no clear D. Germline V lookup: CDR1 DFQATT, CDR2 SNEGSKA (reference sequence). There are 14 residues in the CDR3. Trimming took off 2 bases at V and 4 bases at J, with 12 bases between the two ends. CDR3 DNA: TGCAGTGCTAGACCACCTCAGAGAAATCAGCCCCAGCATTTT. Translation: CSARPPQRNQPQHF.

The chain uses TRBV28 and TRBJ1-2; TRBD1 aligns across 9 bases. Germline V gene sequence: CDR1 MDHEN, CDR2 SYDVKM. The CDR3 has 14 amino acids. V gave up 6 bases and J gave up 5 bases; unmatched junction bases: 7. CDR3 in DNA: TGTGCCAGCAGGCCACAGGGGGCTCGGTATGGCTACACCTTC. This codes for CASRPQGARYGYTF.

This chain links TRBV3-1 with TRBJ2-1; D remains ambiguous. V lost 0 bases and J 12 bases, leaving 6 bases between the germline ends. Germline V gene lookup returns CDR1 LGHDT and CDR2 YNNKEL (reference sequence). This CDR3 is built from 11 residues. CDR3: CASSQDLAQFF. The CDR3 DNA reads as TGTGCCAGCAGCCAAGATTTGGCGCAGTTCTTC.

The count of this clonotype is one. V gene TRBV5-6 combines with J gene TRBJ2-1; tentatively, D is TRBD2 (6 bases). CDR1 and CDR2 (germline): SGHDT, YYEEEE. The CDR3 loop spans 15 amino acids. Trimming shortened V by 4 bases and J by 4 bases, and 15 bases separated the two germline ends. The CDR3: CASSARAGLYNEQFF. CDR3 coding DNA: TGTGCCAGCAGCGCCCGGGCGGGACTTTACAATGAGCAGTTCTTC.

V usage is TRBV6-6 and J usage is TRBJ1-3; maybe TRBD1 (5 bases). The length of the CDR3 is 13 residues. The V end lost 6 bases, the J end lost 9 bases, and 15 bases lay between the germline ends. Germline V CDR1 and CDR2: MNHNY, SVGAGI (reference sequence). The CDR3 nucleotides read TGTGCCAGCAGCTACCAATCTGGGGGCACCATATATTTT. It encodes CASSYQSGGTIYF.

The chain is built from TRBV7-2 and TRBJ2-1; 12 nucleotides line up with TRBD2. V gave up 5 bases and J gave up 3 bases; unmatched junction bases: 8. The CDR3 loop spans 17 amino acids. Per germline, CDR1 SGHTA and CDR2 FQGNSA. CDR3 sequence (DNA): TGTGCCAGCAGCCCGGGGAGACTAGCGGGGGTCTACAATGAGCAGTTCTTC. It yields the protein CASSPGRLAGVYNEQFF.

The chain links TRBV7-3 to TRBJ1-2; a possible D gene is TRBD1 (5 bases). V was clipped by 5 bases and J by 4 bases, with 14 bases between them. CDR3 size: 14 residues. The germline V gene has CDR1 SGHTA and CDR2 FQGTGA. The CDR3 protein is CASSPVGGGYGYTF. Written as DNA, the CDR3 is TGTGCCAGCAGCCCCGTGGGGGGGGGCTATGGCTACACCTTC. The complete variable domain, with remaining parts taken from reference TRBV7-3 and TRBJ1-2, reads GAGVSQTPSNKVTEKGKYVELRCDPISGHTALYWYRQSLGQGPEFLIYFQGTGAADDSGLPNDRFFAVRPEGSVSTLKIQRTERGDSAVYLCASSPVGGGYGYTFGSGTRLTVV.

The chain combines TRBV20-1 with TRBJ2-7, with D perhaps TRBD2 (6 bases). Trimming pared 1 base from V and 3 bases from J, leaving 10 bases between. CDR3 length: 13 residues. CDR1 and CDR2 from the germline V gene are DFQATT and SNEGSKA (reference sequence). The chain's CDR3 is CSARVPGDYEQYF. The CDR3 DNA is TGCAGTGCTAGAGTGCCGGGAGACTACGAGCAGTACTTC.

The rearrangement links TRBV5-1 to TRBJ1-2; 7 positions agree with TRBD1. The CDR3 consists of 16 residues. CDR1 and CDR2 (germline): SGHRS, YFSETQ. Trimming removed 4 bases from V and 4 bases from J; junction bases left unmatched: 13. In DNA, the CDR3 is TGCGCCAGCAGCACAGGAAAAGGACAGGCCGGCTATGGCTACACCTTC. Translated: CASSTGKGQAGYGYTF.

V is TRBV20-1 and J is TRBJ1-1, with D uncertain. CDR3 size: 11 residues. Germline V CDR1 and CDR2: DFQATT, SNEGSKA (reference sequence). The DNA of the CDR3 is TGCAGCCTGGGAGTGGCCACTGAAGCTTTCTTT. Translated, it gives CSLGVATEAFF.

This chain joins TRBV28 and TRBJ1-2; TRBD1 might be the D (6 bases). Germline loops: CDR1 MDHEN, CDR2 SYDVKM. V was trimmed by 3 bases and J by 2 bases, leaving 13 bases between them. The CDR3 loop spans 15 amino acids. DNA of the CDR3: TGTGCCAGCAGTTTGACCGGGACAAAAAACTATGGCTACACCTTC. This translates into CASSLTGTKNYGYTF.

The V call is TRBV29-1, the J call TRBJ2-6; no clear D gene. Trimming took 4 bases from V and 0 from J, leaving 4 bases between them. Germline values: CDR1 SQVTM, CDR2 ANQGSEA. The CDR3 totals 13 residues. CDR3 region: CSVGNSGANVLTF. The CDR3 nucleotides read TGCAGCGTTGGGAACTCTGGGGCCAACGTCCTGACTTTC.